This paragraph reports one TCR beta chain. Its antigen remains unknown. These data originate in a study of T cell responses to AZD1222 COVID-19 vaccine. About the study: Pooled samples include second doses given at about 4 or 12 weeks. General study findings and limits: Mostly white British, mostly female donors; authors suggested clonal diversity may be underestimated. Spike-specific TCR breadth and depth were elevated following two AZD1222 doses.

After removal of 5 bases from V and 7 bases from J, the junction contained 9 bases not matched to a gene. Germline lookup yields CDR1 SGHAT and CDR2 FQNNGV. The CDR3 sequence is 14 residues long. Assay used: immunoSEQ multiplex PCR; TCRdb lists only in-frame clones, some missing. In the table there are 67,000 or so clones, roughly 84% of which are singletons. The material sequenced was peripheral blood, taken on day 0 of AZD1222 vaccination. The clonotype was recovered from an adult in good health. V usage is TRBV11-2 and J usage is TRBJ2-7; 9 nucleotides match TRBD1. The CDR3: CASSTRDRAGEQYF. CDR3 nucleotides: TGTGCCAGCAGCACCCGGGACAGGGCGGGAGAGCAGTACTTC. The full variable domain, completed using reference TRBV11-2 and TRBJ2-7, is EAGVAQSPRYKIIEKRQSVAFWCNPISGHATLYWYQQILGQGPKLLIQFQNNGVVDDSQLPKDRFSAERLKGVDSTLKIQPAKLEDSAVYLCASSTRDRAGEQYFGPGTRLTVT.